The TCR beta chain described here comes from a study of T cell responses to AZD1222 COVID-19 vaccine. Across the whole study: Pooling was applied to second doses at about 4 or about 12 weeks. Overall study findings and caveats: Baseline seropositivity characterized only a handful of AZD1222 recipients. Across spike, vaccine-associated CD4 TCRs were found, dominant at 160-218 and 743-854. Unmutated variant regions are reportedly the target of nearly half of TCRs that are spike-specific.

This CDR3 has 15 amino acids. The protocol was immunoSEQ multiplex PCR, while the TCRdb copy is restricted to in-frame clones and leaves out a portion. The profile shows fewer than 200,000 clones, over 85% of them singletons. About this clone itself: Its antigen is currently unknown.

The chain employs TRBV21-1 and TRBJ2-2. TRBV21-1 represents a pseudogene. Material: peripheral blood, obtained on day 0 of AZD1222 vaccination. This clonotype originated in an adult in good health. CDR3 region: CASSKTPGDTGELFF. CDR3 sequence (DNA): TGTGCCAGCAGCAAAACCCCGGGCGACACCGGGGAGCTGTTTTTT.